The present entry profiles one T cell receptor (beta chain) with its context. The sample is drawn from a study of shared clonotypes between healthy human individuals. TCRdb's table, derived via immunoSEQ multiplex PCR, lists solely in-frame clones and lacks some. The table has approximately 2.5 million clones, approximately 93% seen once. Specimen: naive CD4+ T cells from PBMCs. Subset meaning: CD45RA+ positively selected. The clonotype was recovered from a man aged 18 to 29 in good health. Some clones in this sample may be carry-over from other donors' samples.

The CDR3 bases are TGTGCCAGCAGCTTAATAGGGGCTGGGGCCAACGTCCTGACTTTC. This sequence encodes CASSLIGAGANVLTF. This sequence joins TRBV7-2 and TRBJ2-6; D possibly corresponds to TRBD1 (5 bases). This CDR3 comprises 15 residues. Germline V gene lookup returns CDR1 SGHTA and CDR2 FQGNSA. V was clipped by 2 bases and J by 2 bases, with 7 bases between them.